Listed here is a single T cell receptor beta chain. This receptor's antigen is unknown. The input lacks base qualities; no much larger clone sits a single base away. From its cysteine to its phenylalanine, the CDR3 spans 16 amino acids. Only CDR3 DNA remains: 48 bases, in frame from the first base. The germline V gene encodes CDR1 SGHRS and CDR2 YFSETQ. These data come from a study of blood T cells in healthy people across ages (dated by TCRdb to about 2015). Regarding the research as a whole: Template switching captured roughly one uniquely barcoded TCR beta cDNA molecule per two T cells in model experiments. Donors of different ages were randomly distributed across sequencing lanes to avoid experimental bias. Using the same blood draw, the study looked at two additional independent replicas of 1 million unique cDNA reads for two donors, one aged 18 to 30 and the other aged 80 or older. The study measured age-related changes in TCR beta repertoire diversity using deep sequencing normalized with unique cDNA molecular identifiers. Four age groups were formed from the donors: young (average approximately 16 years), middle-aged (approximately 40), aged (62) and long-lived (roughly 88). The paper's findings and limits, for the study overall: Observed TCR beta diversity correlated strongly with the percentage of naive T cells measured by flow cytometry. Since profiling was done on bulk unsorted PBMCs, naive and antigen-experienced compartments could not be conclusively compared. Compared with the aged group, the long-lived group had more naive CD4+ T cells, fewer expanded clones and increased TCR diversity, suggesting age selection. Because donor CMV infection status was unknown, age-related changes in expanded clonotypes were potentially confounded. Observed TCR beta diversity per million T cells fell roughly linearly with age, and a significant reduction was already apparent by age approximately 41. Total diversity estimates from one million sequenced T cells were considered lower bounds and underestimates.

Receptor libraries were prepared by 5' RACE. TCRdb lists the instrument as Illumina HiSeq 2500. The second PCR ran for about 6 to 11 cycles and used a J-beta primer mix along with a sample-barcoded 5' primer. A unique molecular identifier was introduced onto each TCR beta cDNA molecule by a template-switch 5' adaptor carrying 12 random nucleotides. Each sample yielded at least 2.5 million CDR3-containing paired-end reads. First-strand cDNA synthesis was performed from all RNA using the Mint cDNA synthesis kit, with priming by a TRBC-specific oligonucleotide. Following uracil-DNA glycosylase treatment, a first 18-cycle PCR with universal primers M1SS and BC2_uni_R was performed on all cDNA. Processing in the source paper ran as follows. For normalization, 1 million high-quality reads were randomly selected from each sample, with every read carrying a distinct molecular identifier. Reads with shared molecular identifiers were discarded instead of being binned into consensus sequences. MiTCR, run with a Q25 quality threshold and the strictest error-elimination algorithm, handled CDR3 identification, clonotype clustering and error correction. A nonparametric unseen species model with Euler transformation was used to estimate a lower bound on total TCR beta diversity. TCRdb reprocessing: public reads trimmed at Q25 with fastp, clones called with MiXCR, in-frame beta chains kept. Each entry merges the rows of one CDR3 protein and shows their most common DNA and genes. The V and J calls were not made by the authors but by TCRdb's processing. This sample holds over 300,000 distinct CDR3 sequences; approximately 47% were observed only once. The ten largest clones add up to about 54% of the sample.

The donors were roughly 39 Caucasian individuals from Russia, aged 6 to 90 years, who were systemically healthy. Each donor gave about 9.7 milliliters of peripheral blood, drawn into EDTA-treated Vacutainer tubes. PBMCs were isolated by Ficoll-Paque density-gradient centrifugation, with at least 7 million obtained per sample. Total RNA, at least 6 micrograms per sample, was extracted from PBMCs with Trizol reagent. Naive CD45RAhigh/CD27high T cell percentages were measured by flow cytometry on a PBMC aliquot from every donor. The sequence came from a man aged 60-69 years in good health. Sequenced input: blood. The sequence is built from TRBV5-1 and TRBJ2-4, with no D gene named confidently. The J call could be wrong; TRBJ2-7 is a better fit for the DNA end. The CDR3 is CASSLSTRKTTYEQYF. The nucleotide sequence reads as follows: TGCGCCAGCAGTTTATCCACACGGAAGACCACCTACGAGCAGTACTTC.